This T cell receptor (beta chain) is from a study of post-analysis software for immune sequencing data. Study-wide findings and caveats: Multiple sclerosis patients had significantly lower normalized Chao1 diversity than controls. When the samples were clustered directly with F measure, those that had been prepared in the same batch showed strong co-clustering. Compared with controls, patients had more of about 5 TRBV segments, including TRBV5-6, TRBV5-1 and TRBV20-1.

This clonotype turned up a few times. Its antigen is still unknown. TCR beta cDNA libraries included unique molecular identifiers. TCRdb passed the PCR reads through MiXCR, listing each CDR3 protein once. The sample lists roughly 670,000 distinct CDR3 sequences, around 60% occurring once. CDR1 is MNHEY, CDR2 SVGAGI, per germline. The CDR3 is 15 residues long. The V end was cut by 0 bases, the J end by 0 bases, with 9 bases between. Sequencing used blood. The rearrangement uses TRBV6-5 and TRBJ2-7; D is unclear. The clonotype originates from a girl aged 2-15 years with multiple sclerosis. The CDR3 nucleotides read TGTGCCAGCAGTTACTCCTTGGGAAGCTCCTACGAGCAGTACTTC. This sequence encodes CASSYSLGSSYEQYF.